These 17 T cell receptor beta chains share one sample of origin, sequenced in a study of T cell responses to AZD1222 COVID-19 vaccine. Method: immunoSEQ multiplex PCR; TCRdb's copy keeps in-frame clones and lacks some. Of 140,000 or so clones in the sample, over 75% were seen once. The sample was peripheral blood, taken on day 0 of AZD1222 vaccination. The receptors derive from an adult in good health.

The genes are TRBV2 and TRBJ1-5, with D unresolved. V lost 4 bases to trimming and J lost 4 bases, with 11 bases between them. This CDR3 region has 14 residues. Germline V gene lookup returns CDR1 SNHLY and CDR2 FYNNEI. CDR3 nucleotides: TGTGCCAGCAGTGGGGTGGAGATTAATCAGCCCCAGCATTTT. The encoded protein is CASSGVEINQPQHF.

This chain uses TRBV7-2 with TRBJ1-2; TRBD1 agrees at 12 bases. The CDR3 length is 15 residues. Germline V gene data show CDR1 as SGHTA and CDR2 as FQGNSA. The J segment lost 7 bases and the V segment lost 6 bases, leaving 9 bases of the junction unmatched. The CDR3 DNA sequence: TGTGCCAGCAGAGTCACCGGGACAGGGGGCGGTGGCTACACCTTC. The encoded protein is CASRVTGTGGGGYTF.

The chain employs TRBV2 and TRBJ2-7, with D possibly matching TRBD2 (6 bases). V was cut by 3 bases and J by 1 base, with 13 bases left in between. Germline V gene lookup returns CDR1 SNHLY and CDR2 FYNNEI. CDR3 length: 15 residues. CDR3 coding DNA: TGTGCCAGCAGTGAGTATAGCGGAGGTTCCTACGAGCAGTACTTC. This codes for CASSEYSGGSYEQYF.

The chain joins TRBV11-3 to TRBJ1-4, with D uncertain. This CDR3 contains 14 residues. Germline V lookup: CDR1 SGHNT, CDR2 YENEEA. V lost 7 bases and J 7 bases, leaving 16 bases between the germline ends. The CDR3 DNA reads TGTGCCAGCACCACTGCGACACGTGGTGAAAAACTGTTTTTT. This gives the protein CASTTATRGEKLFF.

The chain joins TRBV2 to TRBJ1-2; TRBD1 matches at 11 bases. The CDR3 sequence is 15 residues long. J gave up 4 bases and V 6 bases, and 7 bases lay outside the gene matches. Looked up from germline, CDR1 is SNHLY and CDR2 is FYNNEI. CDR3 nucleotide sequence: TGTGCCAGCAGCAACGGGGGACAGGGGGTCTATGGCTACACCTTC. It codes for CASSNGGQGVYGYTF.

The V gene is TRBV14, the J gene TRBJ2-7; 7 nucleotides agree with TRBD2. This CDR3 spans 16 amino acids. V trimming: 2 bases; J trimming: 0 bases; junction bases outside the gene matches: 7. Germline V gene lookup returns CDR1 SGHDN and CDR2 FVKESK. As DNA, the CDR3 is TGTGCCAGCAGCCAAACACTAGCGACTTTCTCCTACGAGCAGTACTTC. Encoded protein: CASSQTLATFSYEQYF.

The chain carries TRBV7-2 and TRBJ1-5; D is ambiguous. The CDR3 totals 15 residues. Trimming removed 3 bases from V and 0 bases from J, with 9 bases in between. Germline assignment: CDR1 SGHTA and CDR2 FQGNSA. CDR3 region: CASSLGTVSNQPQHF. DNA of the CDR3: TGTGCCAGCAGCTTGGGAACAGTTAGCAATCAGCCCCAGCATTTT.

The chain carries TRBV27 and TRBJ1-1, with a weak D call TRBD1 (5 bases). With 4 bases removed from V and 1 base from J, the gap between germline ends came to 22 bases. Germline CDR1 reads MNHEY; CDR2 reads SMNVEV (reference sequence). The CDR3 extends over 18 amino acids. The CDR3, as DNA: TGTGCCAGCAGTTCCCTAATCAATTCCAGACAGACGAACACTGAAGCTTTCTTT. This codes for CASSSLINSRQTNTEAFF.

The chain has TRBV3-1 (or the pseudogene TRBV3-2) and TRBJ1-1; 8 positions match TRBD1. The CDR3 length is 12 residues. V lost 2 bases to trimming and J lost 11 bases; unmatched junction nucleotides: 4. CDR1 and CDR2 (germline): LGHDT, YNNKEL (reference sequence). The CDR3: CASSQQGAKAFF. The CDR3 region has the DNA TGTGCCAGCAGCCAACAGGGGGCCAAGGCTTTCTTT.

This chain joins TRBV5-5 and TRBJ1-6; TRBD1 agrees at 7 bases. This CDR3 has 14 amino acids. With 0 bases clipped from V and 9 bases from J, the junction kept 3 bases outside the gene matches. Germline V lookup: CDR1 SGHKS, CDR2 YYEKEE (reference sequence). The CDR3 loop is CASSLGQGGSPLHF. The CDR3 DNA is TGTGCCAGCAGCTTGGGACAGGGAGGTTCACCCCTCCACTTT.

In its sample, this clone was seen once. The J gene is TRBJ1-5, the V gene TRBV4-2, with no clear D. Germline V gene lookup returns CDR1 LGHNA and CDR2 YNFKEQ. V gave up 0 bases and J gave up 5 bases, with 5 bases separating them. The CDR3 has 13 amino acids. The DNA of the CDR3 is TGTGCCAGCAGCCAAGATTTATATCAGCCCCAGCATTTT. Translating gives CASSQDLYQPQHF.

This chain connects TRBV7-3 to TRBJ2-1, with 13 bases aligning to TRBD2. Germline V lookup: CDR1 SGHTA, CDR2 FQGTGA. This CDR3 contains 15 residues. Trimming removed 5 bases from V and 7 bases from J; junction bases left unmatched: 5. The CDR3 DNA follows: TGTGCCAGCAGCCCAGGACTAGCGGGAGTGAATGAGCAGTTCTTC. Translated, it gives CASSPGLAGVNEQFF.

This clone was observed many times. The chain combines TRBV27 with TRBJ1-2, with D unresolved. V was trimmed by 5 bases and J by 14 bases, leaving 21 bases between them. CDR3 length: 13 residues. Germline V CDR1 and CDR2: MNHEY, SMNVEV (reference sequence). In nucleotides, the CDR3 is TGTGCCAGCAGTATCGCTTTGGGTGGGCGATGTACCTTC. Translating it yields CASSIALGGRCTF.

The CDR3 region has the DNA TGTGCCAGTGGCCGCGACGGCAGCAATCAGCCCCAGCATTTT. Protein: CASGRDGSNQPQHF. V gene TRBV19 combines with J gene TRBJ1-5, with D hard to call. This CDR3 contains 14 residues. V lost 8 bases to trimming and J lost 1 base, with 12 bases between them. Germline V lookup: CDR1 LNHDA, CDR2 SQIVND (reference sequence).

The chain carries TRBV27 and TRBJ2-5; D is unresolved. There are 13 residues in the CDR3. CDR1 MNHEY and CDR2 SMNVEV come from the germline V gene (reference sequence). V was trimmed by 4 bases and J by 1 base, leaving 7 bases between them. The CDR3 nucleotides are TGTGCCAGCAGTTGTCGGCTCCAAGAGACCCAGTACTTC. Encoded protein: CASSCRLQETQYF.

V is TRBV2 and J is TRBJ2-1, with D unclear. CDR3 size: 19 residues. Between the trimmed V and J ends, which lost 4 bases and 0 bases, there was a span of 22 bases. Germline V gene data show CDR1 as SNHLY and CDR2 as FYNNEI. Here the CDR3 DNA reads TGTGCCAGCAGTGGAGGAAAAAGGAAAGGGTTGAGCTCCTACAATGAGCAGTTCTTC. Translating it yields CASSGGKRKGLSSYNEQFF.

The rearrangement links TRBV7-2 to TRBJ1-1; D ambiguous. The CDR3 consists of 14 residues. V lost 5 bases and J 2 bases, leaving 12 bases between the germline ends. CDR1 is SGHTA and CDR2 is FQGNSA in the germline V gene. CDR3 sequence reads: CASSPQVINTEAFF. The CDR3 region has the DNA TGTGCCAGCAGCCCCCAGGTGATCAACACTGAAGCTTTCTTT.